Listed below are T cell receptor beta chains from one sample, sequenced in a study of T cell repertoires in cytomegalovirus infection. TCRdb reprocessed the reads via MiXCR and lists one record per CDR3 protein. The sample holds about 740,000 distinct CDR3 sequences; roughly 36% are singletons and the top ten take 2.5% to 3%. Sequencing was done on a sample of PBMCs. The receptor source for this set is a human donor in good health (CMV status not recorded). Some clones in this sample may be carry-over from other donors' samples. Both conserved end residues are part of each CDR3. A D gene is named only where the DNA matches it firmly. Where a row states a size, it is once, few, many or the class of an expanded clone; other rows omit it.

CDR3 protein: CASSWLDRDFPYEQYF; CDR3 DNA: TGTGCCAGCAGTTGGCTGGACAGGGATTTTCCCTACGAGCAGTACTTC; D gene: TRBD1; CDR3 length: 16; clone size: few; V gene: TRBV28; J gene: TRBJ2-7
CDR3 protein: CASTPSAAGATEAFF; CDR3 DNA: TGCGCCAGCACCCCATCGGCAGCCGGGGCCACTGAAGCTTTCTTT; D gene: .; CDR3 length: 15; clone size: .; V gene: TRBV5-1; J gene: TRBJ1-1
CDR3 protein: CASSPNLNYGYTF; CDR3 DNA: TGTGCCAGCAGTCCAAACCTTAACTATGGCTACACCTTC; D gene: .; CDR3 length: 13; clone size: once; V gene: TRBV27; J gene: TRBJ1-2
CDR3 protein: CASSPGPDIGGYTF; CDR3 DNA: TGTGCCAGCAGCCCGGGACCAGACATAGGCGGCTACACCTTC; D gene: .; CDR3 length: 14; clone size: many; V gene: TRBV7-9; J gene: TRBJ1-2
CDR3 protein: CASSFPVRDLMNTGAFF; CDR3 DNA: TGTGCCAGCAGTTTCCCCGTGCGCGACCTCATGAACACTGGAGCTTTCTTT; D gene: .; CDR3 length: 17; clone size: .; V gene: TRBV28; J gene: TRBJ1-1
CDR3 protein: CASSGGGMNTEAFF; CDR3 DNA: TGTGCCAGCAGCGGGGGGGGGATGAACACTGAAGCTTTCTTT; D gene: .; CDR3 length: 14; clone size: few; V gene: TRBV7-9; J gene: TRBJ1-1
CDR3 protein: CASSLRGTGTSYNSPLHF; CDR3 DNA: TGTGCCAGCAGCTTACGCGGGACAGGGACCTCCTATAATTCACCCCTCCACTTT; D gene: TRBD1; CDR3 length: 18; clone size: few; V gene: TRBV27; J gene: TRBJ1-6
CDR3 protein: CASSFAGNQETQYF; CDR3 DNA: TGTGCCAGCAGTTTTGCGGGGAATCAAGAGACCCAGTACTTC; D gene: .; CDR3 length: 14; clone size: few; V gene: TRBV28; J gene: TRBJ2-5
CDR3 protein: CAWRSVVLDYGYTF; CDR3 DNA: TGTGCCTGGAGATCAGTGGTCCTGGACTATGGCTACACCTTC; D gene: .; CDR3 length: 14; clone size: .; V gene: TRBV30; J gene: TRBJ1-2
CDR3 protein: CASDMGRTEAFF; CDR3 DNA: TGTGCCAGCGACATGGGGAGGACTGAAGCTTTCTTT; D gene: .; CDR3 length: 12; clone size: .; V gene: TRBV28; J gene: TRBJ1-1
CDR3 protein: CSARPGGGSGTEAFF; CDR3 DNA: TGCAGTGCTAGGCCAGGGGGGGGCTCGGGCACTGAAGCTTTCTTT; D gene: TRBD1; CDR3 length: 15; clone size: once; V gene: TRBV20-1; J gene: TRBJ1-1
CDR3 protein: CATSDGGNRHNEQFF; CDR3 DNA: TGTGCCACCAGTGATGGGGGAAATAGGCACAATGAGCAGTTCTTC; D gene: .; CDR3 length: 15; clone size: .; V gene: TRBV24-1; J gene: TRBJ2-1
CDR3 protein: CASWTGLGTEAFF; CDR3 DNA: TGTGCCAGCTGGACGGGACTCGGCACTGAAGCTTTCTTT; D gene: .; CDR3 length: 13; clone size: .; V gene: TRBV28; J gene: TRBJ1-1
CDR3 protein: CASSPQGFDEQYF; CDR3 DNA: TGTGCCAGCAGCCCGCAGGGGTTTGACGAGCAGTACTTC; D gene: .; CDR3 length: 13; clone size: few; V gene: TRBV4-2; J gene: TRBJ2-7
CDR3 protein: CASSMVNSPLHF; CDR3 DNA: TGTGCCAGTAGTATGGTCAATTCACCCCTCCACTTT; D gene: .; CDR3 length: 12; clone size: .; V gene: TRBV19; J gene: TRBJ1-6
CDR3 protein: CARRPGGAYQETQYF; CDR3 DNA: TGTGCCCGCCGACCAGGGGGGGCCTACCAAGAGACCCAGTACTTC; D gene: .; CDR3 length: 15; clone size: once; V gene: TRBV27; J gene: TRBJ2-5
CDR3 protein: CASSRRYRDRMSSYNSPLHF; CDR3 DNA: TGCGCCAGCAGCCGACGTTACCGGGACAGGATGAGCTCCTATAATTCACCCCTCCACTTT; D gene: TRBD1; CDR3 length: 20; clone size: .; V gene: TRBV5-1; J gene: TRBJ1-6
CDR3 protein: CASSQEGGNTIYF; CDR3 DNA: TGTGCCAGCAGCCAAGAAGGGGGAAACACCATATATTTT; D gene: .; CDR3 length: 13; clone size: .; V gene: TRBV3-1; J gene: TRBJ1-3
CDR3 protein: CASSSTSGDYEQYF; CDR3 DNA: TGTGCCAGCAGCTCGACTAGCGGGGATTACGAGCAGTACTTC; D gene: TRBD2; CDR3 length: 14; clone size: many; V gene: TRBV7-8; J gene: TRBJ2-7
CDR3 protein: CASSPVSTSGSRADTQYF; CDR3 DNA: TGTGCCAGCTCACCAGTTTCGACTAGCGGGAGTAGGGCGGATACGCAGTATTTT; D gene: TRBD2; CDR3 length: 18; clone size: .; V gene: TRBV18; J gene: TRBJ2-3
CDR3 protein: CSAKGQSNQPQHF; CDR3 DNA: TGCAGTGCTAAGGGACAGAGCAATCAGCCCCAGCATTTT; D gene: TRBD1; CDR3 length: 13; clone size: .; V gene: TRBV20-1; J gene: TRBJ1-5
CDR3 protein: CASSWRSPEMGYTF; CDR3 DNA: TGTGCCAGCAGCTGGAGATCCCCTGAAATGGGCTACACCTTC; D gene: .; CDR3 length: 14; clone size: few; V gene: TRBV7-8; J gene: TRBJ1-2
CDR3 protein: CAWQAGIGYTEAFF; CDR3 DNA: TGTGCCTGGCAAGCAGGGATTGGGTACACTGAAGCTTTCTTT; D gene: .; CDR3 length: 14; clone size: .; V gene: TRBV30; J gene: TRBJ1-1
CDR3 protein: CASSRRTGTNTEAFF; CDR3 DNA: TGTGCCAGCAGCCGTAGAACAGGGACGAACACTGAAGCTTTCTTT; D gene: .; CDR3 length: 15; clone size: .; V gene: TRBV4-2; J gene: TRBJ1-1
CDR3 protein: CASSPAGRASPLHF; CDR3 DNA: TGTGCCAGCAGCCCCGCAGGGAGGGCATCACCCCTCCACTTT; D gene: .; CDR3 length: 14; clone size: few; V gene: TRBV14; J gene: TRBJ1-6
CDR3 protein: CASSPTSGSGELFF; CDR3 DNA: TGCGCCAGCAGCCCAACTAGCGGGAGCGGGGAGCTGTTTTTT; D gene: TRBD2; CDR3 length: 14; clone size: .; V gene: TRBV5-1; J gene: TRBJ2-2
CDR3 protein: CASSYSSPGLAGNQETQYF; CDR3 DNA: TGTGCCAGCAGTTACTCGAGTCCTGGACTAGCGGGGAATCAAGAGACCCAGTACTTC; D gene: TRBD2; CDR3 length: 19; clone size: many; V gene: TRBV6-5; J gene: TRBJ2-5
CDR3 protein: CASRPPGTGGETQYF; CDR3 DNA: TGTGCCAGCAGGCCCCCCGGGACAGGGGGAGAGACCCAGTACTTC; D gene: TRBD1; CDR3 length: 15; clone size: few; V gene: TRBV25-1; J gene: TRBJ2-5
CDR3 protein: CASSYPQDWAREQFF; CDR3 DNA: TGTGCCAGCAGCTACCCCCAGGACTGGGCCAGGGAGCAGTTCTTC; D gene: .; CDR3 length: 15; clone size: .; V gene: TRBV7-2; J gene: TRBJ2-1
CDR3 protein: CASGTGVHEQYF; CDR3 DNA: TGTGCCAGCGGGACAGGGGTCCACGAGCAGTACTTC; D gene: TRBD1; CDR3 length: 12; clone size: few; V gene: TRBV2; J gene: TRBJ2-7
CDR3 protein: CASSAPRMWRDGSPLHF; CDR3 DNA: TGTGCCAGCAGTGCCCCCCGGATGTGGAGGGATGGTTCACCCCTCCACTTT; D gene: .; CDR3 length: 17; clone size: .; V gene: TRBV12-3/TRBV12-4; J gene: TRBJ1-6
CDR3 protein: CSVRQLNTEAFF; CDR3 DNA: TGCAGCGTCAGACAGCTGAACACTGAAGCTTTCTTT; D gene: .; CDR3 length: 12; clone size: .; V gene: TRBV29-1; J gene: TRBJ1-1
CDR3 protein: CASTRTGRETQYF; CDR3 DNA: TGTGCCAGCACCCGGACAGGTAGAGAGACCCAGTACTTC; D gene: TRBD1; CDR3 length: 13; clone size: .; V gene: TRBV5-6; J gene: TRBJ2-5
CDR3 protein: CAISEGAQGPTDTQYF; CDR3 DNA: TGTGCCATCAGTGAGGGGGCCCAGGGGCCCACAGATACGCAGTATTTT; D gene: .; CDR3 length: 16; clone size: few; V gene: TRBV10-3; J gene: TRBJ2-3
CDR3 protein: CAISESVHRVPAFF; CDR3 DNA: TGTGCCATCAGTGAGTCGGTTCACAGGGTGCCAGCTTTCTTT; D gene: .; CDR3 length: 14; clone size: many; V gene: TRBV10-3; J gene: TRBJ1-1
CDR3 protein: CASSRPAGGTDTQYF; CDR3 DNA: TGTGCCAGCAGCCGCCCAGCCGGAGGTACAGATACGCAGTATTTT; D gene: .; CDR3 length: 15; clone size: few; V gene: TRBV7-8; J gene: TRBJ2-3
CDR3 protein: CATSYRGQSTGELFF; CDR3 DNA: TGTGCCACCTCCTACCGGGGCCAGAGTACCGGGGAGCTGTTTTTT; D gene: .; CDR3 length: 15; clone size: few; V gene: TRBV27; J gene: TRBJ2-2
CDR3 protein: CASRASGSGANVLTF; CDR3 DNA: TGCGCCAGCAGGGCCTCCGGGTCTGGGGCCAACGTCCTGACTTTC; D gene: .; CDR3 length: 15; clone size: .; V gene: TRBV5-1; J gene: TRBJ2-6
CDR3 protein: CASSAGNYNEQFF; CDR3 DNA: TGTGCCAGCAGCGCAGGGAACTACAATGAGCAGTTCTTC; D gene: .; CDR3 length: 13; clone size: .; V gene: TRBV7-6; J gene: TRBJ2-1
CDR3 protein: CSVEAPGVSYGYTF; CDR3 DNA: TGCAGCGTTGAAGCCCCCGGGGTTAGCTATGGCTACACCTTC; D gene: .; CDR3 length: 14; clone size: .; V gene: TRBV29-1; J gene: TRBJ1-2
CDR3 protein: CASSFDLLSRGGRNYGYTF; CDR3 DNA: TGTGCCAGCAGCTTTGATCTTTTAAGTCGGGGCGGAAGGAACTATGGCTACACCTTC; D gene: .; CDR3 length: 19; clone size: few; V gene: TRBV5-6; J gene: TRBJ1-2
CDR3 protein: CAWSRNQGARETQYF; CDR3 DNA: TGTGCCTGGAGTAGGAACCAGGGGGCGAGGGAGACCCAGTACTTC; D gene: TRBD1; CDR3 length: 15; clone size: once; V gene: TRBV30; J gene: TRBJ2-5
CDR3 protein: CASSLISGANTGELFF; CDR3 DNA: TGTGCCAGCAGCTTGATCAGTGGAGCGAACACCGGGGAGCTGTTTTTT; D gene: .; CDR3 length: 16; clone size: few; V gene: TRBV5-6; J gene: TRBJ2-2
CDR3 protein: CASSQEGTVNTEAFF; CDR3 DNA: TGCGCCAGCAGCCAAGAGGGGACAGTCAACACTGAAGCTTTCTTT; D gene: TRBD1; CDR3 length: 15; clone size: few; V gene: TRBV4-1; J gene: TRBJ1-1
CDR3 protein: CASSLRNPTLNTGELFF; CDR3 DNA: TGTGCCAGCAGCTTAAGGAATCCTACCTTGAACACCGGGGAGCTGTTTTTT; D gene: .; CDR3 length: 17; clone size: many; V gene: TRBV7-8; J gene: TRBJ2-2
CDR3 protein: CASLPGSGANVLTF; CDR3 DNA: TGTGCCAGTTTACCGGGTTCTGGGGCCAACGTCCTGACTTTC; D gene: .; CDR3 length: 14; clone size: few; V gene: TRBV12-3/TRBV12-4; J gene: TRBJ2-6
CDR3 protein: CAQRLAGEVYEQYF; CDR3 DNA: TGTGCCCAGCGCCTAGCGGGAGAGGTCTACGAGCAGTACTTC; D gene: TRBD2; CDR3 length: 14; clone size: .; V gene: TRBV2; J gene: TRBJ2-7
CDR3 protein: CASSLDPGGSAAFF; CDR3 DNA: TGTGCCAGCAGCTTAGATCCTGGAGGGTCTGCGGCTTTCTTT; D gene: .; CDR3 length: 14; clone size: many; V gene: TRBV11-2; J gene: TRBJ1-1
CDR3 protein: CSALRTSGETQYF; CDR3 DNA: TGCAGTGCTCTACGGACTAGCGGAGAGACCCAGTACTTC; D gene: TRBD2; CDR3 length: 13; clone size: few; V gene: TRBV20-1; J gene: TRBJ2-5
CDR3 protein: CASSQDQRGLAGDNEQFF; CDR3 DNA: TGTGCCAGCAGCCAAGATCAACGGGGACTAGCGGGAGACAATGAGCAGTTCTTC; D gene: TRBD2; CDR3 length: 18; clone size: .; V gene: TRBV4-1; J gene: TRBJ2-1